The 15 T cell receptor beta chains below all came from one sample that was sequenced in a study of cytomegalovirus exposure and HLA in healthy donors. Primers: 60 Vbeta forward and 13 Jbeta reverse. Profiled with immunoSEQ multiplex PCR; TCRdb holds only in-frame clones, not every one. Of roughly 78,000 clones listed, around 64% are singletons. The sequenced sample was PBMCs. The receptor set was obtained from a man aged 40-55 years in good health and CMV-seropositive.

This clone was seen only once. The CDR3 nucleotides are TGTGCCAGCAGTGGCTGGGGGGGGGATGGCTACACCTTC. Amino acid sequence: CASSGWGGDGYTF. This chain links TRBV2 with TRBJ1-2, with D maybe TRBD1 (5 bases). V lost 4 bases, J lost 6 bases, and 12 bases lay in between. Germline loops: CDR1 SNHLY, CDR2 FYNNEI. The CDR3 has 13 residues.

In its sample, this clone was seen a few times. The chain has TRBV11-3 and TRBJ2-7; possibly TRBD1 for D (6 bases). The V gene's germline CDR1 is SGHNT and CDR2 YENEEA. This CDR3 is built from 15 residues. V lost 5 bases and J 2 bases, leaving 16 bases between the germline ends. The CDR3: CASSQRDKTAYEQYF. For the CDR3, the DNA is TGTGCCAGCAGCCAGAGGGACAAGACGGCCTACGAGCAGTACTTC.

This clone was seen more than once but under ten times. As DNA, the CDR3 is TGTGCCAGCAGCCCGGGACAACGGACGTTCACTGAAGCTTTCTTT. Its protein product is CASSPGQRTFTEAFF. The chain has TRBV7-9 and TRBJ1-1; D is perhaps TRBD1 (6 bases). The CDR3 runs to 15 residues. Per germline, CDR1 SEHNR and CDR2 FQNEAQ (reference sequence). The V and J ends lost 5 bases and 4 bases respectively, with 17 bases between them.

The DNA of the CDR3 is TGTGCCTGGAGCAGGGGGCAGGGTGGGCAGTACTTC. Protein sequence: CAWSRGQGGQYF. The chain combines TRBV30 with TRBJ2-7; 8 nucleotides align to TRBD1. Germline CDR1 GTSNPN, CDR2 SVGIG (reference sequence). The CDR3 is made up of 12 amino acids. V dropped 3 bases and J dropped 9; count of bases not matched to a gene: 7.

The rearrangement links TRBV18 to TRBJ1-5; D ambiguous. This CDR3 is 16 amino acids long. V gave up 3 bases and J gave up 4 bases, with 16 bases separating them. Germline V gene sequence: CDR1 KGHSH, CDR2 LQKENI. This chain's CDR3 is CASSPSPPSTNQPQHF. The CDR3 nucleotides are TGTGCCAGCTCACCTTCACCCCCCTCAACAAATCAGCCCCAGCATTTT.

The chain couples TRBV7-2 to TRBJ2-5, with 12 bases lining up with TRBD2. Germline CDR1 SGHTA, CDR2 FQGNSA. Germline trimming cut 4 bases from V and 1 base from J; bases unmatched to any gene: 4. This CDR3 comprises 16 residues. This CDR3 is CASSSRTSGAQETQYF. The CDR3 DNA follows: TGTGCCAGCAGCTCTCGGACTAGCGGGGCCCAAGAGACCCAGTACTTC.

The chain uses TRBV9 and TRBJ2-5; D may be TRBD1 (6 bases). Germline V gene lookup returns CDR1 SGDLS and CDR2 YYNGEE. V dropped 0 bases and J dropped 1 base, with 7 bases sitting between them. This CDR3 is 14 amino acids long. The CDR3 protein is CASSVVGGQETQYF. CDR3 bases: TGTGCCAGCAGCGTAGTAGGGGGCCAAGAGACCCAGTACTTC.

The chain joins TRBV30 to TRBJ1-1; a possible D gene is TRBD1 (5 bases). Per germline, CDR1 GTSNPN and CDR2 SVGIG (reference sequence). Trimming left V 0 bases short and J 0 bases short, with 8 bases between. The CDR3 is 14 amino acids. The CDR3 DNA sequence: TGTGCCTGGAGTGTGGCGGACATGAACACTGAAGCTTTCTTT. Translated: CAWSVADMNTEAFF.

The chain joins TRBV6-1 to TRBJ2-7; 8 bases fit TRBD1. The V gene end was trimmed by 6 bases and the J gene end by 4 bases; junction bases not matched to a gene: 11. The CDR3 is made up of 15 amino acids. From germline, CDR1 is MNHNS and CDR2 SASEGT. As DNA, the CDR3 is TGTGCCAGCAGAGAGTATGGACAGGGTTCGTACGAGCAGTACTTC. Residues: CASREYGQGSYEQYF.

V usage is TRBV2 and J usage is TRBJ2-3, with TRBD2 matching 10 bases. Germline V gene sequence: CDR1 SNHLY, CDR2 FYNNEI. The V segment lost 6 bases and the J segment 3 bases; nucleotides outside the gene matches: 9. The CDR3 consists of 16 residues. DNA for the CDR3: TGTGCCAGCAGGGCAACTAGCGGGGTGATGACAGATACGCAGTATTTT. Its protein product is CASRATSGVMTDTQYF. The full variable domain, completed using reference TRBV2 and TRBJ2-3, is EPEVTQTPSHQVTQMGQEVILRCVPISNHLYFYWYRQILGQKVEFLVSFYNNEISEKSEIFDDQFSVERPDGSNFTLKIRSTKLEDSAMYFCASRATSGVMTDTQYFGPGTRLTVL.

The chain employs TRBV10-3 and TRBJ2-3; D is perhaps TRBD2 (5 bases). The germline gives CDR1 ENHRY, CDR2 SYGVKD. V was shortened by 5 bases and J by 4 bases, with 16 bases between the two germline ends. The CDR3 has 15 amino acids. CDR3 nucleotide sequence: TGTGCCATCAGTCCGACTACCGCCAAGGCAGATACGCAGTATTTT. Its translation is CAISPTTAKADTQYF.

The V gene is TRBV5-1, the J gene TRBJ2-1; 9 bases line up with TRBD2. This CDR3 region has 16 residues. Trimming at V came to 8 bases and at J to 6 bases, leaving 15 bases not matched to a gene. Germline CDR1 and CDR2: SGHRS and YFSETQ. The CDR3 loop is CASSPGAGGPPNEQFF. CDR3 nucleotides: TGCGCCAGTTCCCCGGGGGCGGGGGGGCCGCCCAATGAGCAGTTCTTC.

The chain uses TRBV29-1 and TRBJ1-1, with 11 nucleotides matching TRBD1. CDR3 length equals 12 residues. V lost 6 bases and J lost 6; bases outside the gene matches: 3. The germline CDR1 and CDR2 sequences are SQVTM and ANQGSEA. CDR3 sequence: CSVGQGDAEAFF. For the CDR3, the DNA is TGCAGCGTGGGACAGGGGGATGCTGAAGCTTTCTTT.

V and J are TRBV27 and TRBJ2-3; 7 nucleotides match TRBD2. The trim removed 4 bases at V and 5 bases at J, leaving 9 bases unmatched. The V gene's germline CDR1 is MNHEY and CDR2 SMNVEV (reference sequence). The CDR3 is made up of 15 amino acids. The CDR3 spells CASSSRGRGGDTQYF. CDR3 DNA sequence: TGTGCCAGCAGTTCCCGGGGCCGCGGGGGAGATACGCAGTATTTT.

The V and J genes are TRBV30 and TRBJ1-1; D gene uncertain. Germline V gives CDR1 GTSNPN, CDR2 SVGIG (reference sequence). V lost 3 bases and J 0 bases, leaving 8 bases between the germline ends. This CDR3 is 13 amino acids long. This CDR3 is CAWRVAMNTEAFF. The CDR3 bases are TGTGCCTGGAGGGTGGCCATGAACACTGAAGCTTTCTTT. Based on the CDR3 plus reference TRBV30 and TRBJ1-1, the full variable domain is SQTIHQWPATLVQPVGSPLSLECTVEGTSNPNLYWYRQAAGRGLQLLFYSVGIGQISSEVPQNLSASRPQDRQFILSSKKLLLSDSGFYLCAWRVAMNTEAFFGQGTRLTVV.